One sample yielded the 28 T cell receptor beta chains listed below, sequenced in a study of T cell responses to AZD1222 COVID-19 vaccine. Repertoires were generated with immunoSEQ multiplex PCR, while TCRdb's copy carries only in-frame clones and drops some. The listing records about 140,000 clones. Input material: peripheral blood. These receptors were obtained from an adult in good health.

This rearrangement joins TRBV21-1 to TRBJ1-5; no check of the table's D call, TRBD1, against the DNA was made. TRBV21-1 has pseudogene status. This CDR3 region has 15 residues. For the CDR3, the DNA is TGTGCCAGCAGCGTTCCGGGACAGAGCAATCAGCCCCAGCATTTT. This translates into CASSVPGQSNQPQHF.

The gene calls are TRBV30 and TRBJ1-1; D uncertain. The CDR3 runs to 14 residues. With 4 bases removed from V and 1 base from J, the gap between germline ends came to 13 bases. Germline V gene sequence: CDR1 GTSNPN, CDR2 SVGIG (reference sequence). CDR3 bases: TGTGCCTGGACGCCTAAGGGTCCGAACACTGAAGCTTTCTTT. It codes for CAWTPKGPNTEAFF.

V and J are TRBV5-1 and TRBJ2-5; 12 bases agree with TRBD2. The length of the CDR3 is 17 residues. V dropped 0 bases and J dropped 3; count of bases not matched to a gene: 6. Germline loops: CDR1 SGHRS, CDR2 YFSETQ. In DNA form, the CDR3 reads TGCGCCAGCAGCTTGGCCGGGCCTAGCGGGGGGGAAGAGACCCAGTACTTC. This codes for CASSLAGPSGGEETQYF. Full variable domain (outside the CDR3, taken from reference TRBV5-1 and TRBJ2-5): KAGVTQTPRYLIKTRGQQVTLSCSPISGHRSVSWYQQTPGQGLQFLFEYFSETQRNKGNFPGRFSGRQFSNSRSEMNVSTLELGDSALYLCASSLAGPSGGEETQYFGPGTRLLVL.

The chain recombines TRBV2 with TRBJ2-2; D gene unclear. Germline CDR1 SNHLY, CDR2 FYNNEI. This CDR3 is built from 20 residues. Trimming cost V 7 bases and J 1 base, with 28 bases left between them. CDR3 in amino acids: CASTTRPPPGFVWNTGELFF. DNA of the CDR3: TGTGCCAGCACCACCAGGCCTCCCCCGGGTTTCGTTTGGAACACCGGGGAGCTGTTTTTT.

The V gene is TRBV6-5, the J gene TRBJ1-5; D not resolved. V was shortened by 4 bases and J by 6 bases, with 10 bases between the two germline ends. CDR1 and CDR2 (germline): MNHEY, SVGAGI. The CDR3 has 13 amino acids. The CDR3 DNA reads as TGTGCCAGCAGTTCCGACACGGGTCAGCCCCAGCATTTT. Amino acid sequence: CASSSDTGQPQHF.

V and J are TRBV7-2 and TRBJ1-5, with D unclear. Germline V gene lookup returns CDR1 SGHTA and CDR2 FQGNSA. The V end lost 2 bases, the J end lost 0 bases, and 8 bases lay between the germline ends. There are 15 residues in the CDR3. The CDR3 is CASSLQSNSNQPQHF. The CDR3 nucleotides read TGTGCCAGCAGCTTACAATCAAATAGCAATCAGCCCCAGCATTTT.

The chain links TRBV2 to TRBJ1-2; possible D gene TRBD1, 5 bases. Trimming cost V 2 bases and J 3 bases, with 10 bases left between them. CDR1 and CDR2 (germline): SNHLY, FYNNEI. The CDR3 totals 14 residues. The CDR3 bases are TGTGCCAGCAGTGAATATCGGGGCGACTATGGCTACACCTTC. Amino acids: CASSEYRGDYGYTF.

V gene TRBV5-5 combines with J gene TRBJ1-6; perhaps TRBD1 as D (5 bases). Trimming shortened V by 1 base and J by 7 bases, and 12 bases separated the two germline ends. CDR3 size: 15 residues. CDR1 and CDR2 (germline): SGHKS, YYEKEE (reference sequence). The CDR3 here is CASSLNGGKNSPLHF. DNA for the CDR3: TGTGCCAGCAGCTTGAATGGGGGAAAAAATTCACCCCTCCACTTT.

This chain uses TRBV2 with TRBJ2-2; a possible D gene is TRBD2 (5 bases). CDR1 SNHLY and CDR2 FYNNEI come from the germline V gene. This CDR3 is built from 13 residues. V lost 4 bases and J 6 bases, leaving 9 bases between the germline ends. Here the CDR3 reads CASSVLEAGELFF. CDR3 nucleotides: TGTGCCAGCAGTGTGCTGGAGGCCGGGGAGCTGTTTTTT. Full variable domain (remainder filled in from reference TRBV2 and TRBJ2-2): EPEVTQTPSHQVTQMGQEVILRCVPISNHLYFYWYRQILGQKVEFLVSFYNNEISEKSEIFDDQFSVERPDGSNFTLKIRSTKLEDSAMYFCASSVLEAGELFFGEGSRLTVL.

V gene TRBV29-1 combines with J gene TRBJ1-1; no clear D gene. The CDR3 covers 13 residues. From germline, CDR1 is SQVTM and CDR2 ANQGSEA. Trimming shortened V by 6 bases and J by 5 bases, and 16 bases separated the two germline ends. CDR3 coding DNA: TGCAGCGTGAACGGAGCGGGAGGTACTGAAGCTTTCTTT. Translating gives CSVNGAGGTEAFF.

The chain recombines TRBV3-1 (or the pseudogene TRBV3-2) with TRBJ1-2; D is undetermined. The germline V gene has CDR1 LGHDT and CDR2 YNNKEL (reference sequence). V shed 0 bases and J shed 4 bases, with 9 bases lying between them. The CDR3 is 14 amino acids. The CDR3 DNA follows: TGTGCCAGCAGCCAAGATCTGGACCTCTATGGCTACACCTTC. It translates to CASSQDLDLYGYTF.

Comment on this clone: This same CDR3 is encoded by further DNA sequences in the sample. This chain links TRBV11-3 with TRBJ2-1; TRBD2 matches at 9 bases. Germline CDR1 is SGHNT and CDR2 is YENEEA. V lost 3 bases, J lost 7 bases, and 7 bases stayed unmatched. This CDR3 is 15 amino acids long. This CDR3 is CASSLRGGAGNEQFF. CDR3 sequence (DNA): TGTGCCAGCAGCTTGCGGGGGGGGGCAGGTAATGAGCAGTTCTTC.

In DNA form, the CDR3 reads TGTGCCAGCAGCCGAACAGGGGGGGATACGCAGTATTTT. Protein: CASSRTGGDTQYF. This sequence joins TRBV6-6 and TRBJ2-3, with 8 nucleotides matching TRBD1. The junction had 5 bases not matched to a gene; V was cut back by 6 bases and J by 6 bases. The germline V gene has CDR1 MNHNY and CDR2 SVGAGI (reference sequence). CDR3 length equals 13 residues.

This rearrangement joins TRBV7-3 to TRBJ1-6; no reliable D call. V lost 2 bases, J lost 8 bases, and 7 bases lay in between. Germline-derived CDR1 and CDR2 are SGHTA and FQGTGA. The CDR3 has 13 amino acids. CDR3 in amino acids: CASSLGSDSPLHF. The CDR3 bases are TGTGCCAGCAGCTTAGGGTCTGATTCACCCCTCCACTTT.

The V and J genes are TRBV6-1 and TRBJ1-6; 7 nucleotides line up with TRBD1. The ends lost 3 bases at V and 0 bases at J; junction bases unmatched: 11. This CDR3 is built from 19 residues. The germline CDR1 and CDR2 sequences are MNHNS and SASEGT. CDR3 loop: CASSDQRQGMSSYNSPLHF. The CDR3 nucleotides read TGTGCCAGCAGTGATCAGAGACAGGGAATGAGCTCCTATAATTCACCCCTCCACTTT.

V and J are TRBV5-5 and TRBJ2-7; 8 bases align to TRBD1. The CDR3 loop spans 14 amino acids. Germline CDR1 reads SGHKS; CDR2 reads YYEKEE (reference sequence). Losses at the gene ends were 0 bases for V and 1 base for J; bases not matched to a gene: 0. The CDR3 region is CASSLDRGSYEQYF. The CDR3, as DNA: TGTGCCAGCAGCTTGGACAGGGGGTCCTACGAGCAGTACTTC.

This chain uses TRBV4-1 with TRBJ1-1, with D perhaps TRBD1 (6 bases). The CDR3 runs 20 residues. V was shortened by 0 bases and J by 8 bases, with 31 bases between the two germline ends. The germline V gene encodes CDR1 MGHRA and CDR2 YSYEKL. CDR3 coding DNA: TGCGCCAGCAGCCAAGATCGTGCTTTGACAGGCCGACCCGGCGTAGGAGAAGCTTTCTTT. The encoded protein is CASSQDRALTGRPGVGEAFF.

The genes are TRBV27 and TRBJ2-3; no reliable D call. Trimming left V 0 bases short and J 6 bases short, with 7 bases between. From germline, CDR1 is MNHEY and CDR2 SMNVEV (reference sequence). This CDR3 contains 13 residues. CDR3 DNA: TGTGCCAGCAGTTTATCGAGGCCCGATACGCAGTATTTT. This encodes CASSLSRPDTQYF.

The V call is TRBV29-1, the J call TRBJ1-2; D possibly corresponds to TRBD1 (6 bases). V was trimmed by 6 bases and J by 6 bases, leaving 14 bases between them. This CDR3 has 12 amino acids. Germline CDR1 and CDR2: SQVTM and ANQGSEA. The CDR3 loop reads CSVDRTSHGYTF. The CDR3 DNA sequence: TGCAGCGTCGACAGGACTAGTCATGGCTACACCTTC.

The J gene is TRBJ1-2, the V gene TRBV18, with 9 bases matching TRBD1. CDR3 length: 15 residues. Germline V gives CDR1 KGHSH, CDR2 LQKENI. Germline trimming cut 4 bases from V and 8 bases from J; bases unmatched to any gene: 11. CDR3 sequence reads: CASSQFRDREGGYTF. The CDR3 DNA sequence: TGTGCCAGCTCACAATTTCGGGACAGGGAAGGAGGCTACACCTTC.

The chain has TRBV10-3 and TRBJ1-2; the match to TRBD1 covers 10 bases. After removal of 7 bases from V and 8 bases from J, the junction contained 7 bases not matched to a gene. The CDR3 consists of 13 residues. Germline V gives CDR1 ENHRY, CDR2 SYGVKD. The CDR3 here is CAITRTGGTGYTF. The CDR3 nucleotides read TGTGCCATCACTAGGACAGGGGGTACGGGCTACACCTTC.

This chain connects TRBV7-3 to TRBJ1-5; 11 nucleotides align to TRBD1. J was trimmed by 0 bases and V by 8 bases; bases with no gene match: 21. This CDR3 comprises 21 residues. The V gene's germline CDR1 is SGHTA and CDR2 FQGTGA. CDR3 DNA sequence: TGTGCCAGCCCCCAACGTGGGGACAGGGGGTTAACTGGTTATAGCAATCAGCCCCAGCATTTT. It translates to CASPQRGDRGLTGYSNQPQHF.

This chain links TRBV10-2 with TRBJ1-1; D call uncertain. Germline lookup yields CDR1 WSHSY and CDR2 SAAADI. The CDR3 spans 16 residues. Trimming removed 3 bases from V and 2 bases from J, with 16 bases in between. The chain's CDR3 is CASSDLEQRANTEAFF. In DNA form, the CDR3 reads TGCGCCAGCAGTGACCTCGAGCAGAGAGCAAACACTGAAGCTTTCTTT.

The chain has TRBV5-8 and TRBJ2-6; D gene uncertain. Per the germline V gene, CDR1 is SGHTS and CDR2 is YDEGEE. Trimming stripped 1 base from V and 0 bases from J, with 11 bases between. This CDR3 region has 17 residues. The CDR3: CASSLMAAFSGANVLTF. For the CDR3, the DNA is TGTGCCAGCAGCTTGATGGCAGCTTTCTCTGGGGCCAACGTCCTGACTTTC.

The genes are TRBV30 and TRBJ2-3; weak D call: TRBD2 (6 bases). V was trimmed by 2 bases and J by 3 bases, leaving 12 bases between them. The CDR3 length is 14 residues. In germline, CDR1 is GTSNPN, CDR2 SVGIG (reference sequence). The DNA for the CDR3 is TGTGCCTGGAGTACGGGGACTGGGACAGATACGCAGTATTTT. Translation: CAWSTGTGTDTQYF.

The chain joins TRBV13 to TRBJ2-1; D is ambiguous. Germline-derived CDR1 and CDR2 are PRHDT and FYEKMQ (reference sequence). Trimming shortened V by 4 bases and J by 7 bases, and 8 bases separated the two germline ends. This CDR3 spans 12 amino acids. The CDR3 bases are TGTGCCAGCAGCTCTGTACGGAATGAGCAGTTCTTC. This encodes CASSSVRNEQFF.

This sequence joins TRBV29-1 and TRBJ2-3; a weak D match, TRBD2 (7 bases). CDR3 length: 14 residues. Trimming shortened V by 8 bases and J by 3 bases, and 18 bases separated the two germline ends. Per germline, CDR1 SQVTM and CDR2 ANQGSEA. DNA for the CDR3: TGCAGCACGGGTTCAGGGGAGGGTACAGATACGCAGTATTTT. Encoded protein: CSTGSGEGTDTQYF.

V is TRBV6-5 and J is TRBJ2-1, with 9 bases that match TRBD2. CDR1 and CDR2 from the germline V gene are MNHEY and SVGAGI. V gave up 5 bases and J gave up 0 bases; unmatched junction bases: 2. The CDR3 runs 15 residues. CDR3 sequence reads: CASSMTSGSYNEQFF. In DNA, the CDR3 is TGTGCCAGCAGTATGACTAGCGGCTCCTACAATGAGCAGTTCTTC.